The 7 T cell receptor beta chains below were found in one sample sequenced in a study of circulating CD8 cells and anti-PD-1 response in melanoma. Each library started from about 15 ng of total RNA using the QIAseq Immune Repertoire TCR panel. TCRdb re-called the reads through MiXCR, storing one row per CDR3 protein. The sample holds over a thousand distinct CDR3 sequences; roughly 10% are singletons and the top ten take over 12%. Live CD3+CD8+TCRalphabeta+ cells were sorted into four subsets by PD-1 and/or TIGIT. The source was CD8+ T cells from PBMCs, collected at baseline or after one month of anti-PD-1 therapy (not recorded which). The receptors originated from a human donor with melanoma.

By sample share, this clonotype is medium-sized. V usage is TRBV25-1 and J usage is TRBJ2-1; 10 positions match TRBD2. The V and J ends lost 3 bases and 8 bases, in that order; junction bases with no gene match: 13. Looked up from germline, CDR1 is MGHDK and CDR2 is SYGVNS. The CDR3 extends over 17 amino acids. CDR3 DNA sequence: TGTGCCAGCAGTGAGGTAGCGGGGGGCCCCCGTTCGGATGAGCAGTTCTTC. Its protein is CASSEVAGGPRSDEQFF.

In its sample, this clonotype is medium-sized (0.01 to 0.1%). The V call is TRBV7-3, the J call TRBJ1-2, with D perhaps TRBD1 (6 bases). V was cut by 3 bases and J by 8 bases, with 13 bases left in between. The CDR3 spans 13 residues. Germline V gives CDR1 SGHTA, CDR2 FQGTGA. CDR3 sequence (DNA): TGTGCCAGCAGCTTGGGAGCAGGGGAAGGCTACACCTTC. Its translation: CASSLGAGEGYTF.

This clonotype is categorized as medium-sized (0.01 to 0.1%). For the CDR3, the DNA is TGTGCCAGCGGGCCTCCTTGGCTCACTAATTCACCCCTCCACTTT. Encoded protein: CASGPPWLTNSPLHF. The V and J genes are TRBV27 and TRBJ1-6; D not resolved. Trimming stripped 8 bases from V and 6 bases from J, with 17 bases between. Germline CDR1 is MNHEY and CDR2 is SMNVEV (reference sequence). This CDR3 is 15 amino acids long.

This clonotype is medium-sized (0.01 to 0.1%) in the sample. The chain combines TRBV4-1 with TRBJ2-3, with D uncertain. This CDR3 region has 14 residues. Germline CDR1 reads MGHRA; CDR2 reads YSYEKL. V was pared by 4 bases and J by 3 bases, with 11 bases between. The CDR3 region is CASSLISGTDTQYF. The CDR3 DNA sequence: TGCGCCAGCAGCCTGATTTCTGGTACAGATACGCAGTATTTT.

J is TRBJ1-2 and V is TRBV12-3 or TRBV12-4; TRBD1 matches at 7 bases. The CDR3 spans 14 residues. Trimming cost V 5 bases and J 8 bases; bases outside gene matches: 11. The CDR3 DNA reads TGTGCCAGCAGTCATACCGGGACAGTCGAAGGCTACACCTTC. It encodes CASSHTGTVEGYTF.

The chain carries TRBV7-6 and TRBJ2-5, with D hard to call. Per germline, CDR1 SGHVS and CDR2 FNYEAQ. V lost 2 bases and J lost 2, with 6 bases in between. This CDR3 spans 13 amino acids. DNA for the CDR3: TGTGCCAGCAGCTTATCCGGGCAAGAGACCCAGTACTTC. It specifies CASSLSGQETQYF.

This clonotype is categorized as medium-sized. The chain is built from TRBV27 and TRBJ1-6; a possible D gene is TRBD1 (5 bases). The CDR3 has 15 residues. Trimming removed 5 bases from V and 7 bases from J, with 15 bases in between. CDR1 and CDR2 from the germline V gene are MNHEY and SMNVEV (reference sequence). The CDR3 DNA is TGTGCCAGCAGTGAGGGGTTGGGGTTGAATTCACCCCTCCACTTT. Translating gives CASSEGLGLNSPLHF.